This entry describes one T cell receptor (beta chain). In the authors' workflow: Counts of nucleated cells, estimated from reference gene primer amplification, were obtained. Clones were read by immunoSEQ multiplex PCR, and TCRdb kept only the in-frame ones, dropping some. The V and J calls and clone size come from that table; D and trimming were worked out from the DNA. The sample comprises 300,000 to 400,000 clones, approximately 86% of which are singletons, and about 3% rests with the top ten. These data originate in a study of blood T cell repertoires in COVID-19. CDR1 and CDR2 (germline): SGHTA, FQGNSA. This CDR3 has 14 residues. V shed 6 bases and J shed 7 bases, with 15 bases lying between them.

J is TRBJ1-4 and V is TRBV7-2, with D perhaps TRBD1 (5 bases). Input material: peripheral blood. The sequence was obtained from a human donor in a cohort sampled during active COVID-19. The CDR3 sequence: CASSLPGESEKLFF. DNA for the CDR3: TGTGCCAGCAGTCTCCCGGGGGAAAGTGAAAAACTGTTTTTT.